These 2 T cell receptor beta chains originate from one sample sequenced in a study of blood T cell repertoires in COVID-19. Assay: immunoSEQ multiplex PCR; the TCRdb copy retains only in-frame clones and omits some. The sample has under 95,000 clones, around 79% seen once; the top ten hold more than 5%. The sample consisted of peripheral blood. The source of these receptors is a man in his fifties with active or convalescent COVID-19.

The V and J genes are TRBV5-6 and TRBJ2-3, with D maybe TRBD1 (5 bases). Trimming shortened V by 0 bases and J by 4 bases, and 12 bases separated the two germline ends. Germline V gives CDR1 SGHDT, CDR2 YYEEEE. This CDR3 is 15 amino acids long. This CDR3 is CASSLGVRAADTQYF. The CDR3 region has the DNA TGTGCCAGCAGCTTGGGTGTCAGGGCCGCAGATACGCAGTATTTT.

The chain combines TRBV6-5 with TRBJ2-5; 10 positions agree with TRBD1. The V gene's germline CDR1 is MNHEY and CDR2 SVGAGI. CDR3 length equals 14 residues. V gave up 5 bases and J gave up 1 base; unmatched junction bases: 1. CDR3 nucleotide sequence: TGTGCCAGCAGTCGACAGGGGGCCCAAGAGACCCAGTACTTC. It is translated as CASSRQGAQETQYF.